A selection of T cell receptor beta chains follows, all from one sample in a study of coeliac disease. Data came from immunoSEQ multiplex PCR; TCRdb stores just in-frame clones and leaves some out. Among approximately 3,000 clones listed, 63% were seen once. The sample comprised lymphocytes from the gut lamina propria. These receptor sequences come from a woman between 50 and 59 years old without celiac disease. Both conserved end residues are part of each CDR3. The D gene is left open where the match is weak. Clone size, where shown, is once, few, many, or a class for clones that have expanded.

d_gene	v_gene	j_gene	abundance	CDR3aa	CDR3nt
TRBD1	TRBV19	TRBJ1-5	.	CASSIFGTGVHGNQPQHF	TGTGCCAGTAGTATCTTTGGGACAGGGGTACATGGCAATCAGCCCCAGCATTTT
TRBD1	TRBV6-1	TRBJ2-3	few	CASSEVQGAYPTDTQYF	TGTGCCAGCAGTGAGGTACAGGGGGCATACCCCACAGATACGCAGTATTTT
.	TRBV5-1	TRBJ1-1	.	CASSLERGWTEAFF	TGCGCCAGCAGCTTGGAAAGGGGCTGGACTGAAGCTTTCTTT
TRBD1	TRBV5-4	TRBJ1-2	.	CASSTGTAINYGYTF	TGTGCCAGCAGCACCGGGACAGCGATTAACTATGGCTACACCTTC
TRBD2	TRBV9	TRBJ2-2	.	CASSTSGVTGELFF	TGTGCCAGCAGTACTAGCGGAGTAACCGGGGAGCTGTTTTTT
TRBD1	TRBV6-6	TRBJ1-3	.	CASRGDRGPTGNTIYF	TGTGCCAGCAGGGGGGACAGGGGGCCGACTGGAAACACCATATATTTT
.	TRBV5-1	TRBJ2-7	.	CASRAGNYEQYF	TGCGCCAGCAGGGCAGGGAACTACGAGCAGTACTTC
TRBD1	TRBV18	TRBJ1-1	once	CASSIQGANFNTEAFF	TGTGCCAGCTCAATACAGGGGGCTAATTTCAACACTGAAGCTTTCTTT
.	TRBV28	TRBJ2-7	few	CASSLDGWEQYF	TGTGCCAGCAGTTTAGACGGGTGGGAGCAGTACTTC
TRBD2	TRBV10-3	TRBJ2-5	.	CAIARLAGGRETQYF	TGTGCCATCGCTAGACTAGCGGGGGGGCGAGAGACCCAGTACTTC
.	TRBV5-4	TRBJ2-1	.	CASSLGSVPNEQFF	TGTGCCAGCAGCTTGGGGTCAGTTCCCAATGAGCAGTTCTTC
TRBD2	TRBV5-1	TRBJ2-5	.	CASSLLFSGGPIQETQYF	TGCGCCAGCAGCTTACTGTTTAGCGGGGGGCCGATTCAAGAGACCCAGTACTTC
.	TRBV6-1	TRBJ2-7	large	CASSEEREQYF	TGTGCCAGCAGTGAGGAGAGAGAGCAGTACTTC
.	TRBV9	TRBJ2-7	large	CASSVAWGDEQYF	TGTGCCAGCAGCGTAGCTTGGGGAGACGAGCAGTACTTC
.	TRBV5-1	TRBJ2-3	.	CASSFQYLSDTQYF	TGCGCCAGCAGCTTCCAGTATCTTTCAGATACGCAGTATTTT
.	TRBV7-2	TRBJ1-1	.	CASRKGLQNTEAFF	TGTGCCAGCAGAAAGGGACTCCAGAACACTGAAGCTTTCTTT
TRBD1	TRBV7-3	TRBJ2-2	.	CASSLFGTGGGTGELFF	TGTGCCAGCAGCTTATTCGGGACAGGGGGCGGCACCGGGGAGCTGTTTTTT
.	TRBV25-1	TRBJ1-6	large	CASRRQGEASPLHF	TGTGCCAGCAGGAGGCAGGGCGAGGCTTCACCCCTCCACTTT
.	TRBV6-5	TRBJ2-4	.	CASSTGQMNIQYF	TGTGCCAGCAGTACCGGACAGATGAACATTCAGTACTTC
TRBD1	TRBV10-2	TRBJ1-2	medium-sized	CASSESGQGNYGYTF	TGCGCCAGCAGTGAGTCGGGACAGGGAAACTATGGCTACACCTTC
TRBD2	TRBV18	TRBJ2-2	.	CASSPAPSGGLANTGELFF	TGTGCCAGCTCACCAGCGCCCAGCGGGGGACTCGCGAACACCGGGGAGCTGTTTTTT
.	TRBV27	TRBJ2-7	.	CASSWTFGNEQYF	TGTGCCAGCAGTTGGACTTTCGGGAACGAGCAGTACTTC
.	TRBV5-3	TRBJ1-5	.	CARSLSAGDKLNQPQHF	TGTGCCAGAAGCTTGTCGGCGGGGGACAAGCTCAATCAGCCCCAGCATTTT
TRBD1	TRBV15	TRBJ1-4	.	CATSRGTLQGEKLFF	TGTGCCACCAGCAGAGGGACCTTACAGGGGGAAAAACTGTTTTTT
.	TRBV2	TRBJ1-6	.	CASSETGGPHSPLHF	TGTGCCAGCAGTGAAACGGGCGGGCCGCATTCACCCCTCCACTTT
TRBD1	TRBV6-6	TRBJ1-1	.	CASSYAPDRPNTEAFF	TGTGCCAGCAGTTACGCCCCGGACAGGCCCAACACTGAAGCTTTCTTT
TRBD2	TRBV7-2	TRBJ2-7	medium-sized	CASSFRGTSGSYEQYF	TGTGCCAGCAGCTTTCGAGGGACTAGCGGATCCTACGAGCAGTACTTC
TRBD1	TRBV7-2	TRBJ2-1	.	CASSRGTGGVVTNEQFF	TGTGCCAGCAGCCGCGGGACAGGGGGGGTCGTTACGAATGAGCAGTTCTTC
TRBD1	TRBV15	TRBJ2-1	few	CATGGVQGSSYNEQFF	TGTGCCACCGGGGGCGTACAGGGGAGCTCCTACAATGAGCAGTTCTTC
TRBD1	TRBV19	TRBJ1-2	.	CASSRENRGNYGYTF	TGTGCCAGTAGTAGAGAGAACAGGGGAAACTATGGCTACACCTTC
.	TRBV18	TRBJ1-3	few	CASSPPKMPGAFSGNTIYF	TGTGCCAGCTCACCACCGAAAATGCCAGGGGCCTTCTCTGGAAACACCATATATTTT
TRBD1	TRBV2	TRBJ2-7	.	CASSDFIPGTAPYEQYF	TGTGCCAGCAGTGATTTCATCCCCGGGACAGCCCCGTACGAGCAGTACTTC
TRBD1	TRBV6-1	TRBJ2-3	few	CASSEAQGARDTQYF	TGTGCCAGCAGTGAAGCCCAGGGGGCTCGGGATACGCAGTATTTT
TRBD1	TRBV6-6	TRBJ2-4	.	CASTSGGIGGNIQYF	TGTGCCAGCACCTCAGGGGGCATTGGGGGAAACATTCAGTACTTC
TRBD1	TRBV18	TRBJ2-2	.	CASSSTGPGNTGELFF	TGTGCCAGCTCATCGACAGGGCCGGGTAACACCGGGGAGCTGTTTTTT
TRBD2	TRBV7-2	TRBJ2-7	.	CASSSGPLAGAPYEQYF	TGTGCCAGCAGCTCCGGGCCCCTAGCGGGGGCTCCCTACGAGCAGTACTTC
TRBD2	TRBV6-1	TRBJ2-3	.	CASTPRGADTQYF	TGTGCCAGCACCCCGCGGGGGGCAGATACGCAGTATTTT
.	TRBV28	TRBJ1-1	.	CASSRHSTRVGTEAFF	TGTGCCAGCAGTCGACATTCGACCAGGGTAGGGACTGAAGCTTTCTTT
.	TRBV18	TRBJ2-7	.	CASSPRQGNEQYF	TGTGCCAGCTCACCGAGGCAGGGTAACGAGCAGTACTTC
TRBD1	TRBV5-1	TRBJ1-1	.	CASSTGQGATGLAEAFF	TGCGCCAGCAGCACCGGACAGGGGGCGACGGGTTTGGCTGAAGCTTTCTTT
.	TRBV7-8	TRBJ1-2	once	CASSLVGGASGYTF	TGTGCCAGCAGCTTAGTAGGGGGGGCGAGTGGCTACACCTTC
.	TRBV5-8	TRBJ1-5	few	CASSTTGSNQPQHF	TGTGCCAGCAGTACGACTGGTAGCAATCAGCCCCAGCATTTT
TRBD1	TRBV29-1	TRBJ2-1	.	CSFTIGTVSYNEQFF	TGCAGCTTTACTATAGGGACAGTCTCCTACAATGAGCAGTTCTTC
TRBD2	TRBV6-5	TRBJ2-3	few	CASSYERGATDTQYF	TGTGCCAGCAGTTACGAGCGGGGGGCCACAGATACGCAGTATTTT
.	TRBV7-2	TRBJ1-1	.	CASSLGRVTEAFF	TGTGCCAGCAGCTTAGGGCGGGTCACTGAAGCTTTCTTT
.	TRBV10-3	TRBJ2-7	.	CAISEDSGIQQYF	TGTGCCATCAGTGAGGACTCGGGTATCCAGCAGTACTTC
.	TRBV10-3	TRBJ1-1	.	CAIRPNGGPNTEAFF	TGTGCCATCAGACCTAACGGGGGGCCGAACACTGAAGCTTTCTTT